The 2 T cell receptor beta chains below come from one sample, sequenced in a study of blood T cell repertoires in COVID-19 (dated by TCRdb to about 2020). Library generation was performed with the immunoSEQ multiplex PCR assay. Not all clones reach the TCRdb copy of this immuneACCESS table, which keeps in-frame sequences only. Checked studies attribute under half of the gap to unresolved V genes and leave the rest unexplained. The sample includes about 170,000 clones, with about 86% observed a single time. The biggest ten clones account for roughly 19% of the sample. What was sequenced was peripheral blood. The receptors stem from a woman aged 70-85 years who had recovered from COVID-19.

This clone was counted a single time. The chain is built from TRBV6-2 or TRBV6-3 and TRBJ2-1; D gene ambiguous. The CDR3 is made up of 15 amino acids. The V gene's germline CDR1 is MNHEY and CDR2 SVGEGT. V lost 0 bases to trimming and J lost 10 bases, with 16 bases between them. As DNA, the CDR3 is TGTGCCAGCAGTTACTCCACAGTGCTACCCGCAGAGCAGTTCTTC. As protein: CASSYSTVLPAEQFF.

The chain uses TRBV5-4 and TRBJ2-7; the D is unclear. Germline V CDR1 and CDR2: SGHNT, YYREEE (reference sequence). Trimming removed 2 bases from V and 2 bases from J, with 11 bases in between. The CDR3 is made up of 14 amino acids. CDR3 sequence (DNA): TGTGCCAGCAGCTTTGCCCAGACACCCTACGAGCAGTACTTC. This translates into CASSFAQTPYEQYF.